One sample yielded the 9 T cell receptor beta chains listed below, sequenced in a study of blood T cell repertoires in COVID-19. The data were produced by immunoSEQ multiplex PCR, yet TCRdb's version contains in-frame clones alone and is incomplete. The sample consists of about 310,000 clones, 80% to 90% of them appearing once. The specimen was PBMCs or T cells enriched from blood (not recorded which). The receptors here all came from a man in his thirties or forties who had recovered from COVID-19.

This chain uses TRBV7-9 with TRBJ2-7, with TRBD1 matching 9 bases. The CDR3 length is 14 residues. CDR1 is SEHNR, CDR2 FQNEAQ, per germline (reference sequence). J gave up 0 bases and V 5 bases, and 2 bases lay outside the gene matches. The CDR3 coding sequence is TGTGCCAGCAGCGCGACAGGGGGCTCCTACGAGCAGTACTTC. This gives the protein CASSATGGSYEQYF.

Remarks on this clone: Other DNA sequences in this sample translate to the same CDR3. The gene calls are TRBV5-4 and TRBJ1-2, with a tentative D call TRBD1 (6 bases). CDR3 length equals 13 residues. Germline V gene lookup returns CDR1 SGHNT and CDR2 YYREEE (reference sequence). With 0 bases removed from V and 4 bases from J, the gap between germline ends came to 7 bases. CDR3 nucleotides: TGTGCCAGCAGCTTGGACAGGGTCTATGGCTACACCTTC. It yields the protein CASSLDRVYGYTF. Full variable domain (outside the CDR3, taken from reference TRBV5-4 and TRBJ1-2): ETGVTQSPTHLIKTRGQQVTLRCSSQSGHNTVSWYQQALGQGPQFIFQYYREEENGRGNFPPRFSGLQFPNYSSELNVNALELDDSALYLCASSLDRVYGYTFGSGTRLTVV.

This clone appeared once. The V gene is TRBV6-1, the J gene TRBJ2-3, with 7 bases fitting TRBD1. CDR1 and CDR2 (germline): MNHNS, SASEGT. V shed 3 bases and J 4 bases; nucleotides not matched to a gene: 4. The CDR3 extends over 14 amino acids. The CDR3 nucleotides are TGTGCCAGCAGTGAGACAGGGTTTTCAGATACGCAGTATTTT. Protein sequence: CASSETGFSDTQYF.

This chain uses TRBV5-6 with TRBJ2-7; D not certain. This CDR3 spans 12 amino acids. The germline V gene encodes CDR1 SGHDT and CDR2 YYEEEE. The V and J ends lost 1 base and 12 bases respectively, with 14 bases between them. CDR3 in DNA: TGTGCCAGCAGCTTGTTGTCCGGTGATGGGTACTTC. Amino acid sequence: CASSLLSGDGYF.

The chain carries TRBV7-6 and TRBJ2-5; 7 bases are shared with TRBD1. In germline, CDR1 is SGHVS, CDR2 FNYEAQ. The trim removed 1 base at V and 10 bases at J, leaving 12 bases unmatched. The CDR3 consists of 15 residues. The CDR3: CASSLGQGALEVQYF. CDR3 sequence (DNA): TGTGCCAGCAGCTTAGGACAGGGTGCTCTGGAGGTCCAGTACTTC.

This clone has just a few counts. The rearrangement links TRBV18 to TRBJ2-3, with D possibly being TRBD1 (6 bases). The CDR3 runs to 14 residues. Germline V gene data show CDR1 as KGHSH and CDR2 as LQKENI. V lost 5 bases, J lost 6 bases, and 15 bases lay in between. This CDR3 reads CASSTTGPPDTQYF. The CDR3 DNA is TGTGCCAGCTCAACGACAGGTCCCCCGGATACGCAGTATTTT.

The chain is built from TRBV5-6 and TRBJ1-5; tentatively, D is TRBD1 (6 bases). Germline values: CDR1 SGHDT, CDR2 YYEEEE. Trimming cost V 2 bases and J 3 bases, with 15 bases left between them. The CDR3 totals 16 residues. The CDR3 sequence: CASSFGGSGDNQPQHF. The CDR3 DNA sequence: TGTGCCAGCAGCTTTGGGGGATCAGGGGACAATCAGCCCCAGCATTTT. The full variable domain, completed using reference TRBV5-6 and TRBJ1-5, is DAGVTQSPTHLIKTRGQQVTLRCSPKSGHDTVSWYQQALGQGPQFIFQYYEEEERQRGNFPDRFSGHQFPNYSSELNVNALLLGDSALYLCASSFGGSGDNQPQHFGDGTRLSIL.

The rearrangement uses TRBV18 and TRBJ2-3; 10 bases align to TRBD1. V gave up 3 bases and J gave up 5 bases; unmatched junction bases: 5. CDR3 size: 15 residues. Germline-derived CDR1 and CDR2 are KGHSH and LQKENI. DNA of the CDR3: TGTGCCAGCTCACCGAGACAGGGGGCTGGAGATACGCAGTATTTT. It specifies CASSPRQGAGDTQYF.

This chain joins TRBV19 and TRBJ1-4; 11 bases align to TRBD1. The germline CDR1 and CDR2 sequences are LNHDA and SQIVND (reference sequence). After removal of 7 bases from V and 6 bases from J, the junction contained 7 bases not matched to a gene. The CDR3 runs to 15 residues. The CDR3 DNA follows: TGTGCCAGTATGAGGACAGGGGGCGGGGATGAAAAACTGTTTTTT. Translation: CASMRTGGGDEKLFF.